The entry below gives a single TCR beta chain sequence along with its context. This clonotype was detected ten times or more. This clone's antigen is unknown. Per-base qualities were not stored, and no clone one base away is much larger. The data derive from a study of regulatory T cells in long-lasting Graves disease (dated by TCRdb to 2020 to 2022). Regarding the research as a whole: Persistent Graves' disease was defined as antithyroid drug treatment for over 5 years with persistently positive TSH receptor autoantibodies. Persistent Graves' disease patients were compared with newly diagnosed Graves' disease patients by peripheral blood TCR sequencing and RNA sequencing. The study took place in China and was registered as a clinical trial. A total of around 35 samples underwent TCR sequencing: 13 from persistent and around 20 from newly diagnosed Graves' disease patients. Antithyroid drugs had been taken for 10 to 13 years on average by persistent Graves' disease patients in the clinical cohort. What the work shows at the level of the full study, not this receptor alone: Compared with newly diagnosed patients, persistent Graves' disease patients had lower TCR Shannon entropy and fewer highly expanded clones, which suggests clonal expansion. The study examined only peripheral blood because the primary lesion, thyroid tissue, could not be accessed. A larger number of public clonotypes was shared among persistent patients (about 2,700) than among newly diagnosed patients (over 850). Sequencing and analysis were restricted to the TCR beta chain. As a limitation, the authors acknowledged that the small sample size may reduce accuracy.

Library construction relied on multiplex PCR. Sequencing instrument: Illumina HiSeq 4000. CDR3 regions were amplified by Arm-PCR with iRepertoire HTBI primers to construct TCR beta libraries. PCR products were gel purified before sequencing. Per the original workflow: Across samples, 60 to 80 TRBV and 13 to 15 TRBJ segments were identified and used for gene usage analysis of CDR3 amino acid clonotypes. COPE and FqMerger were used to merge the filtered high-quality paired reads into contigs. Contigs were aligned with BLAST to IMGT TRBV, TRBD and TRBJ reference genes, and CDR3 was defined per IMGT. Clonotypes above 0.1% frequency were classified as highly expanded clones. Repertoire diversity was measured by Shannon entropy, and V-J evenness by the Gini coefficient. Clonotypes shared by more than one individual were considered public. TCRdb reran the public reads through fastp at Q25 and MiXCR, keeping productive beta chains. Rows matching on CDR3 protein sequence are summarized as one entry with the most common DNA and genes. These V and J calls derive from TCRdb rather than the authors' analysis. This sample lists 400,000 to 500,000 distinct CDR3 sequences; approximately 22% were detected once. Jointly, the top ten make up 13% of the sample.

What this sample's time point label stands for: persistent/refractory GD, antithyroid drugs over 5 years with positive TRAb. For both TCR sequencing and RNA sequencing, RNA was extracted from PBMCs using TRIzol. The diagnosis of Graves' disease followed American Thyroid Association guidelines. Patients for the study were recruited at an endocrinology department in Xi'an, China. Each patient gave roughly 8.4 milliliters of peripheral blood, collected in an EDTA anticoagulant tube. Ficoll Paque Plus density gradient separation was used to isolate PBMCs, and no additional T cell sorting was done. An Agilent 2100 Bioanalyzer and agarose gel were used to assess RNA quality, and a NanoDrop 2000 was used to measure RNA concentration. The TCR sequence derives from a female donor with Graves disease. Source: peripheral blood mononuclear cells (PBMCs), taken when the disease was refractory, from a patient treated with antithyroid drugs.

The CDR3 protein: CASSEQGLNTEAFF. The DNA sequence reads TGTGCCAGCAGTGAACAGGGTTTGAACACTGAAGCTTTCTTT. The rearranged chain carries TRBV2 and TRBJ1-1; the best D guess is TRBD1, with 5 bases matching. The CDR3 starts with the cysteine, ends with the phenylalanine, and has 14 residues. Only the CDR3 part of the read is kept: 42 bases, read in frame from the first base. The CDR1 and CDR2 encoded by the germline V gene are SNHLY and FYNNEI. V is cut by 2 bases and J by 0 bases, and the space between the germline ends is 7 bases.